A selection of T cell receptor beta chains follows, all from one sample in a study of blood T cell repertoires in COVID-19. Data came from immunoSEQ multiplex PCR; TCRdb stores just in-frame clones and leaves some out. The sample contains approximately 89,000 clones, about three quarters of which appear only once. The sequencing sample was made of peripheral blood. The receptors were gathered from a human donor in a cohort sampled during active COVID-19. CDR3s include the opening cysteine and the closing phenylalanine or tryptophan. The D gene is left open where the match is weak. Clone size is given for some rows only: seen once, a few or many times, or a class if the clone is expanded.

j_gene,v_gene,d_gene,abundance,CDR3nt,CDR3aa
TRBJ2-5,TRBV29-1,-,-,TGCAGCGTTGATGACGGGACTGGGGAGACCCAGTACTTC,CSVDDGTGETQYF
TRBJ2-7,TRBV29-1,TRBD2,medium-sized,TGCAGCGTGGCTCCGGGGGGGGCGCGAGAGCAGTACTTC,CSVAPGGAREQYF
TRBJ1-5,TRBV7-2,-,-,TGTGCCAGCAGCCCAAACACCTTTTATCAGCCCCAGCATTTT,CASSPNTFYQPQHF
TRBJ2-7,TRBV10-3,-,-,TGTGCCATCAGTAATAGACAGGACTCCGAGCAGTACTTC,CAISNRQDSEQYF
TRBJ2-3,TRBV6-6,TRBD1,-,TGTGCCACCCGGCCCTCTAGGGACAGGGGAGATACGCAGTATTTT,CATRPSRDRGDTQYF
TRBJ2-5,TRBV11-3,-,once,TGTGCCAGCAGCAAAAACCGGGAGACCCAGTACTTC,CASSKNRETQYF
TRBJ2-3,TRBV11-1,TRBD1,-,TGTGCCAGCAGCTTGGGGACAGGGGCGGATACGCAGTATTTT,CASSLGTGADTQYF
TRBJ2-5,TRBV7-2,TRBD1,-,TGTGCCAGCAGCTGGACAGGGAGGGAGACCCAGTACTTC,CASSWTGRETQYF
TRBJ2-3,TRBV24-1,-,-,TGTGCCACCAGTGATTACTCGGTGGAGGGAACAGATACGCAGTATTTT,CATSDYSVEGTDTQYF
TRBJ2-3,TRBV3-1/TRBV3-2,-,once,TGTGCCAGCAGCCCGGGGACTTTTGCGAAGCAGTATTTT,CASSPGTFAKQYF
TRBJ1-4,TRBV29-1,-,-,TGCAGCGTCGGAGGGGAAAAACTGTTTTTT,CSVGGEKLFF
TRBJ1-2,TRBV28,-,few,TGTGCCAGCAGCATCTTGGACAGTGGATACTATGGCTACACCTTC,CASSILDSGYYGYTF
TRBJ2-7,TRBV5-4,-,-,TGTGCCAGCAGCTTGAGGGGAAACTACGAGCAGTACTTC,CASSLRGNYEQYF
TRBJ2-2,TRBV28,TRBD1,-,TGTGCCAGCAGTTCACTGACAGGGGGCCCCGGGGAGCTGTTTTTT,CASSSLTGGPGELFF
TRBJ1-3,TRBV7-9,-,-,TGTGCCAGCAGCTTTGGGTGGGCGGGCGGAAACACCATATATTTT,CASSFGWAGGNTIYF
TRBJ1-2,TRBV28,-,-,TGTGCCATCGTCCCCCCAGGTCTCTATGGCTACACCTTC,CAIVPPGLYGYTF
TRBJ1-4,TRBV28,-,-,TGTGCCAGCAGACAGAAGAGTAGAAGTGAAAAACTGTTTTTT,CASRQKSRSEKLFF
TRBJ1-5,TRBV7-2,TRBD1,-,TGTGCCAGCAGCTTAGGGCAGGGGGAGGATCAGCCCCAGCATTTT,CASSLGQGEDQPQHF
TRBJ2-7,TRBV7-9,-,-,TGTGCCAGCAGCTTAGCTCATATCTCGGACGAGCAGTACTTC,CASSLAHISDEQYF
TRBJ2-1,TRBV5-1,-,-,TGCGCCAGCAGCTTGGTGGACAGCTACAATGAGCAGTTCTTC,CASSLVDSYNEQFF
TRBJ2-7,TRBV3-1/TRBV3-2,TRBD2,-,TGTGCCAGCAGCCAAGATCCCCTTGACGGAAGCGGGATGAACGAGCAGTACTTC,CASSQDPLDGSGMNEQYF
TRBJ2-5,TRBV29-1,-,-,TGCAGCGTTCTACAGGGTGGAGAGACCCAGTACTTC,CSVLQGGETQYF
TRBJ2-1,TRBV21-1,-,-,TGTGCCAGCAGCATAGGGACTAGCGGGGGGAGCTCCTACAATGAGCAGTTCTTC,CASSIGTSGGSSYNEQFF
TRBJ2-7,TRBV19,-,-,TGTGCCAGTAGTCGACAGGCCCCATACGAGCAGTACTTC,CASSRQAPYEQYF
TRBJ2-5,TRBV19,TRBD2,-,TGTGCCAGTAGTACCGGGAGGTGGGAGACCCAGTACTTC,CASSTGRWETQYF